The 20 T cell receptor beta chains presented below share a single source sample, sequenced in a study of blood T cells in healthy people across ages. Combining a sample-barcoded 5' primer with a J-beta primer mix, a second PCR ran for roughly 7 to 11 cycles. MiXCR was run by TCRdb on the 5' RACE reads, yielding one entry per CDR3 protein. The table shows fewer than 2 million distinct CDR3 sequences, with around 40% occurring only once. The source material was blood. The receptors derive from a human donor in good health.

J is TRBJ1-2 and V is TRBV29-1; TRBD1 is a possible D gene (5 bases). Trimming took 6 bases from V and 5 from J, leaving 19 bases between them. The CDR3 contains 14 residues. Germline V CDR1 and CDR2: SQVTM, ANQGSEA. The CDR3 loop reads CSVETRAGGYGYTF. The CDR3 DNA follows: TGCAGCGTAGAGACCAGGGCGGGGGGATATGGCTACACCTTC.

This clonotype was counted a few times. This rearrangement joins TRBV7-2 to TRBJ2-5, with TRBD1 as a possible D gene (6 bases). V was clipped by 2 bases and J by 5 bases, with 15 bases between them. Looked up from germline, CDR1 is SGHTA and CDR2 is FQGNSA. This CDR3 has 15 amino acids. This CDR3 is CASSLHRAARETQYF. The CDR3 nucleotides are TGTGCCAGCAGCTTACACAGGGCGGCTAGGGAGACCCAGTACTTC.

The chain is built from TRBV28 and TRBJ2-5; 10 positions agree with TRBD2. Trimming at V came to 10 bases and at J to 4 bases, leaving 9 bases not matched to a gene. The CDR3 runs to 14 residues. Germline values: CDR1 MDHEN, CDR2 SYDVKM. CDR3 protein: CAIKRGGLVETQYF. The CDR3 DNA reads TGTGCCATTAAGCGGGGGGGCCTTGTAGAGACCCAGTACTTC.

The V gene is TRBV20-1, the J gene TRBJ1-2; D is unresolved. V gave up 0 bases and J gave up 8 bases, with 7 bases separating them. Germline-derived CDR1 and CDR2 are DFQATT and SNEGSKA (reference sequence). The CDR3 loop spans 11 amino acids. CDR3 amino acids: CSARDNGGYTF. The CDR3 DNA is TGCAGTGCTAGAGATAATGGGGGCTACACCTTC.

CDR3 sequence: CSADNRGGEAQYF. The DNA of the CDR3 is TGCAGTGCTGACAACAGGGGAGGGGAGGCCCAGTACTTC. The chain links TRBV20-1 to TRBJ2-7; D may match TRBD1 or TRBD2 (7 bases each). V was pared by 5 bases and J by 10 bases, with 21 bases between. The CDR3 covers 13 residues. CDR1 is DFQATT, CDR2 SNEGSKA, per germline (reference sequence).

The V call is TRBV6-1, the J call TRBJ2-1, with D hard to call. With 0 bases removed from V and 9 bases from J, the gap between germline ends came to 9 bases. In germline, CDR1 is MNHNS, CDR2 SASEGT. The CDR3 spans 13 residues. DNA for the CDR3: TGTGCCAGCAGTGAAGCGAGGCGGACTGAGCAGTTCTTC. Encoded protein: CASSEARRTEQFF.

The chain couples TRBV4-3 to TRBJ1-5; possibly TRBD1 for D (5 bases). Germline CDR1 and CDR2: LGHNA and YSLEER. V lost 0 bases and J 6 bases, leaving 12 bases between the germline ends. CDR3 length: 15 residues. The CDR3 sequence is CASSQDTYGGQPQHF. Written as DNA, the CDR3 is TGCGCCAGCAGCCAAGATACTTATGGGGGTCAGCCCCAGCATTTT.

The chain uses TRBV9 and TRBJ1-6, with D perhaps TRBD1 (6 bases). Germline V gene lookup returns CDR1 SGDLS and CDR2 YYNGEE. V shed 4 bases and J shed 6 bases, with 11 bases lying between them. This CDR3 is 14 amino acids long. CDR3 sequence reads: CASSLDRTNSPLHF. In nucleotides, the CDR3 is TGTGCCAGCAGCTTAGACAGGACTAATTCACCCCTCCACTTT.

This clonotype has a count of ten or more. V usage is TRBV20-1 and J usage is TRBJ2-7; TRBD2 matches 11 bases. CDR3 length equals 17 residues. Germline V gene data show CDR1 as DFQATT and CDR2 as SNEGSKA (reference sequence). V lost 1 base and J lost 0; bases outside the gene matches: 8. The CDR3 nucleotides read TGCAGTGCTAGAGGAGGGGCTAGCGGGGGGTTCTCCTACGAGCAGTACTTC. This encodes CSARGGASGGFSYEQYF.

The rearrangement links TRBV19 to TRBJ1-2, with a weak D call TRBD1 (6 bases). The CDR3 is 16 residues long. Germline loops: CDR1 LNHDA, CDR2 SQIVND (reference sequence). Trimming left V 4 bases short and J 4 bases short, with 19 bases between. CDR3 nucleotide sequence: TGTGCCAGTAGTAACCCAACAGGGACTAGCACCTATGGCTACACCTTC. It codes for CASSNPTGTSTYGYTF. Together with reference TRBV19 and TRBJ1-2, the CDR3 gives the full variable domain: DGGITQSPKYLFRKEGQNVTLSCEQNLNHDAMYWYRQDPGQGLRLIYYSQIVNDFQKGDIAEGYSVSREKKESFPLTVTSAQKNPTAFYLCASSNPTGTSTYGYTFGSGTRLTVV.

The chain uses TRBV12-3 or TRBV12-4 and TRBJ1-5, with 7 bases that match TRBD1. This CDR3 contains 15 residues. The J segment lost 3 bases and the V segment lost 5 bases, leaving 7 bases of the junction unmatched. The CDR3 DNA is TGTGCCAGCAGTGACACGGGACAGAACAATCAGCCCCAGCATTTT. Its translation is CASSDTGQNNQPQHF.

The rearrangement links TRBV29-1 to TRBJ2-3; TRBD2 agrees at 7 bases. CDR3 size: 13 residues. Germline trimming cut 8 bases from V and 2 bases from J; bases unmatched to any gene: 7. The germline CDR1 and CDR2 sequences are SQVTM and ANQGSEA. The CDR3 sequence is CSWGGLDTDTQYF. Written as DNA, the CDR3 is TGCAGCTGGGGGGGTCTTGACACAGATACGCAGTATTTT.

The CDR3 DNA sequence: TGTGCCAGCAGTTCAAGGGACATAGCGGGGGGGCCCTACGAGCAGTACTTC. This gives the protein CASSSRDIAGGPYEQYF. This chain joins TRBV12-3 or TRBV12-4 and TRBJ2-7, with 11 nucleotides matching TRBD2. The CDR3 length is 17 residues. V dropped 4 bases and J dropped 2; count of bases not matched to a gene: 10.

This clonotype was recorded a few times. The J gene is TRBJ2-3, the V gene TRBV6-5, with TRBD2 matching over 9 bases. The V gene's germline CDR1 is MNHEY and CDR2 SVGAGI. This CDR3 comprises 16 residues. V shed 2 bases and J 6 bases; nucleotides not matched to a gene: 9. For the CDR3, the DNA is TGTGCCAGCAGTTACGGCGGGGGGGCCGACTACGATACGCAGTATTTT. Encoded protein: CASSYGGGADYDTQYF.

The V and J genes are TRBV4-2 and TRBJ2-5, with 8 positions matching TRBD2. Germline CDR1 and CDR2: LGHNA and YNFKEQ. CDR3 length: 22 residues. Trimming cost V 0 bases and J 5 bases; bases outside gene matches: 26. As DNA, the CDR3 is TGTGCCAGCAGCCAAGATGCGGGTTCGGGGGGGCGTATGATACCCCGCGGGGAGACCCAGTACTTC. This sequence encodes CASSQDAGSGGRMIPRGETQYF.

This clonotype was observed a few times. The CDR3 loop is CASKTGQGLLTEQFF. The DNA for the CDR3 is TGTGCCAGCAAGACGGGTCAGGGACTATTGACTGAGCAGTTCTTC. V usage is TRBV2 and J usage is TRBJ2-1; TRBD2 aligns across 7 bases. V lost 7 bases to trimming and J lost 9 bases; unmatched junction nucleotides: 15. The germline gives CDR1 SNHLY, CDR2 FYNNEI. The CDR3 has 15 residues.

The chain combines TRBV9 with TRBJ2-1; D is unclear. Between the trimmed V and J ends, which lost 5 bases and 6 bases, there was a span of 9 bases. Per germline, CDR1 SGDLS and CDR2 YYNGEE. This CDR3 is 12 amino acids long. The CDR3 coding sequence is TGTGCCAGCAGTCCGAGTTGCAATGAGCAGTTCTTC. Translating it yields CASSPSCNEQFF.

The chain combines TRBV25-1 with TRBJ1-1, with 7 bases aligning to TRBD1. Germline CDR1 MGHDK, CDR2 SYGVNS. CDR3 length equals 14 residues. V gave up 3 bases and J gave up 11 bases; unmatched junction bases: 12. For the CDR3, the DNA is TGTGCCAGCAGTGAGGTCGGAGGGGGCATGATCGCTTTCTTT. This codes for CASSEVGGGMIAFF. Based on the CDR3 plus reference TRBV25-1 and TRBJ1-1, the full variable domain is EADIYQTPRYLVIGTGKKITLECSQTMGHDKMYWYQQDPGMELHLIHYSYGVNSTEKGDLSSESTVSRIRTEHFPLTLESARPSHTSQYLCASSEVGGGMIAFFGQGTRLTVV.

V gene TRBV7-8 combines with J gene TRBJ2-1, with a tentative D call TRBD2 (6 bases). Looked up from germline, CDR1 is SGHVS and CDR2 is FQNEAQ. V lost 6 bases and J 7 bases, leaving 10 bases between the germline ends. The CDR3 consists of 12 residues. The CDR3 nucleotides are TGTGCCAGCAGGGGACTGAATAATGAGCAGTTCTTC. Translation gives CASRGLNNEQFF.

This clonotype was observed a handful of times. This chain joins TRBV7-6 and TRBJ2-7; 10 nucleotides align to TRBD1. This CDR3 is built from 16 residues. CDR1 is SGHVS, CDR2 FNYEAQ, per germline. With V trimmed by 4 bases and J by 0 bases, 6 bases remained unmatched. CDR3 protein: CASSSGTGVDSYEQYF. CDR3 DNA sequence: TGTGCCAGCAGCTCCGGGACAGGGGTAGACTCCTACGAGCAGTACTTC.